The 17 T cell receptor beta chains given below trace back to one sample, sequenced in a study of T cells in localized non-small cell lung cancer. The table came from immunoSEQ multiplex PCR; TCRdb's copy has only in-frame clones and leaves some out. The table lists roughly 36,000 clones, 75% to 85% of them singletons. Sequencing was performed on PBMCs, taken before any cancer treatment. These receptors were obtained from a woman aged 35 to 70 with stage II squamous cell lung carcinoma.

The chain is built from TRBV11-2 and TRBJ2-5; D ambiguous. CDR1 and CDR2 (germline): SGHAT, FQNNGV. There are 13 residues in the CDR3. The germline V and J ends were trimmed by 0 bases and 4 bases, with 6 bases remaining between them. The CDR3 loop is CASSLDRVETQYF. The CDR3 DNA sequence: TGTGCCAGCAGCTTAGATAGGGTAGAGACCCAGTACTTC.

This clone has just a few counts. Other DNA sequences in the sample encode the same CDR3. The rearrangement links TRBV7-6 to TRBJ2-7, with D unclear. The CDR3 loop spans 14 amino acids. From germline, CDR1 is SGHVS and CDR2 FNYEAQ. V lost 1 base, J lost 0 bases, and 7 bases lay in between. CDR3 protein: CASSLESSSYEQYF. CDR3 nucleotide sequence: TGTGCCAGCAGCTTAGAGTCGAGCTCCTACGAGCAGTACTTC. Full variable domain (outside the CDR3, taken from reference TRBV7-6 and TRBJ2-7): GAGVSQSPRYKVTKRGQDVALRCDPISGHVSLYWYRQALGQGPEFLTYFNYEAQQDKSGLPNDRFSAERPEGSISTLTIQRTEQRDSAMYRCASSLESSSYEQYFGPGTRLTVT.

In nucleotides, the CDR3 is TGTGCCAGCAGCGGAGGGTCGGGCCTCCAGACCGGGGAGCTGTTTTTT. Its translation: CASSGGSGLQTGELFF. The chain uses TRBV13 and TRBJ2-2; tentatively, D is TRBD2 (6 bases). V lost 5 bases and J 5 bases, leaving 18 bases between the germline ends. The germline V gene has CDR1 PRHDT and CDR2 FYEKMQ (reference sequence). The CDR3 consists of 16 residues.

The chain combines TRBV7-8 with TRBJ2-2, with 8 bases fitting TRBD2. The CDR3 loop spans 14 amino acids. V lost 10 bases, J lost 0 bases, and 4 bases stayed unmatched. The germline CDR1 and CDR2 sequences are SGHVS and FQNEAQ. The CDR3 loop is CATSAGANTGELFF. The CDR3 nucleotides are TGTGCCACCTCAGCGGGGGCGAACACCGGGGAGCTGTTTTTT.

The count of this clone is one. The chain is built from TRBV7-9 and TRBJ2-1, with D maybe TRBD1 (6 bases). V shed 8 bases and J shed 9 bases, with 11 bases lying between them. CDR3 size: 11 residues. CDR1 is SEHNR and CDR2 is FQNEAQ in the germline V gene (reference sequence). Here the CDR3 reads CASQGIGEQFF. For the CDR3, the DNA is TGTGCCAGCCAGGGGATCGGTGAGCAGTTCTTC.

This sequence joins TRBV7-6 and TRBJ1-4; D not resolved. Trimming shortened V by 0 bases and J by 4 bases, and 6 bases separated the two germline ends. Germline CDR1 reads SGHVS; CDR2 reads FNYEAQ. The CDR3 runs 14 residues. The CDR3 DNA is TGTGCCAGCAGCTTAGCCAGAGATAATGAAAAACTGTTTTTT. It specifies CASSLARDNEKLFF.

This chain connects TRBV5-1 to TRBJ2-3; 9 bases are a match to TRBD1. CDR3 size: 18 residues. V lost 4 bases to trimming and J lost 2 bases; unmatched junction nucleotides: 14. Germline-derived CDR1 and CDR2 are SGHRS and YFSETQ. CDR3 coding DNA: TGCGCCAGCAGCGCCCACTTCGGGACAGGGCATAACACAGATACGCAGTATTTT. Translated: CASSAHFGTGHNTDTQYF.

This chain links TRBV2 with TRBJ1-5; 8 positions match TRBD1. V trimming: 0 bases; J trimming: 3 bases; junction bases outside the gene matches: 7. The CDR3 is 17 amino acids. The germline gives CDR1 SNHLY, CDR2 FYNNEI. The DNA of the CDR3 is TGTGCCAGCAGTGAAGCGCAGGGACAGGTTTCCAATCAGCCCCAGCATTTT. Translation gives CASSEAQGQVSNQPQHF.

The chain combines TRBV29-1 with TRBJ1-2, with D perhaps matching TRBD1 (5 bases). There are 15 residues in the CDR3. Trimming took 0 bases from V and 7 from J, leaving 18 bases between them. Germline V gene lookup returns CDR1 SQVTM and CDR2 ANQGSEA. The CDR3 loop reads CSVEDLGQGGSGYTF. DNA for the CDR3: TGCAGCGTTGAAGATCTTGGTCAGGGTGGGTCTGGCTACACCTTC.

This chain links TRBV7-2 with TRBJ1-4; tentative D call: TRBD1 (6 bases). CDR1 SGHTA and CDR2 FQGNSA come from the germline V gene. The CDR3 consists of 15 residues. Trimming stripped 4 bases from V and 3 bases from J, with 12 bases between. DNA for the CDR3: TGTGCCAGCAGCTCCCAGGGGATAGCTAATGAAAAACTGTTTTTT. Translating it yields CASSSQGIANEKLFF.

The chain is built from TRBV18 and TRBJ1-1, with D perhaps matching TRBD1 (6 bases). Germline CDR1 and CDR2: KGHSH and LQKENI. This CDR3 has 17 residues. V lost 3 bases, J lost 6 bases, and 23 bases lay in between. CDR3 sequence reads: CASSPTGLRVINAEAFF. DNA for the CDR3: TGTGCCAGCTCACCGACAGGCTTAAGAGTAATTAACGCTGAAGCTTTCTTT.

This clone was counted once. The V call is TRBV6-1, the J call TRBJ1-2, with a possible D match to TRBD1 (5 bases). Looked up from germline, CDR1 is MNHNS and CDR2 is SASEGT. The V gene lost 4 bases and the J gene lost 8 bases, with 23 bases spanning the gap. This CDR3 is 16 amino acids long. CDR3 loop: CASSGPGLFGLGGYTF. CDR3 DNA: TGTGCCAGCAGTGGCCCGGGACTTTTCGGTCTTGGGGGCTACACCTTC.

The chain employs TRBV7-2 and TRBJ2-7; no reliable D call. Germline CDR1 is SGHTA and CDR2 is FQGNSA. Trimming pared 5 bases from V and 1 base from J, leaving 3 bases between. CDR3 length: 11 residues. CDR3 sequence (DNA): TGTGCCAGCAGCCCATCCTACGAGCAGTACTTC. Translation gives CASSPSYEQYF.

This clone occurred a few times. The rearrangement joins TRBV19 to TRBJ2-3, with TRBD1 as a possible D gene (6 bases). Germline V CDR1 and CDR2: LNHDA, SQIVND (reference sequence). V was trimmed by 1 base and J by 0 bases, leaving 23 bases between them. CDR3 length equals 20 residues. The CDR3 DNA sequence: TGTGCCAGTAGTATAGGTGTTGGGGGCCAACACCTTACTAGCACAGATACGCAGTATTTT. This sequence encodes CASSIGVGGQHLTSTDTQYF.

Concerning this clone: Germline is not matched at one junction end, which may reflect a read error. The chain couples TRBV5-1 to TRBJ1-3, with TRBD1 as a possible D gene (5 bases). The CDR3 loop spans 15 amino acids. Germline V gene sequence: CDR1 SGHRS, CDR2 YFSETQ. CDR3 sequence reads: CASSRSQVSGNTIYF. CDR3 sequence (DNA): TGTGCCAGCAGCCGATCACAGGTCTCTGGAAACACCATATATTTT.

The rearrangement links TRBV11-2 to TRBJ1-4; the match to TRBD1 covers 8 bases. The germline CDR1 and CDR2 sequences are SGHAT and FQNNGV. This CDR3 is built from 17 residues. Trimming at V came to 4 bases and at J to 5 bases, leaving 12 bases not matched to a gene. The CDR3, as DNA: TGTGCCAGCAGCTCAGTAGGGGCCGGGACAGGAAATGAAAAACTGTTTTTT. Translated, it gives CASSSVGAGTGNEKLFF. The entire variable domain, with the rest obtained from reference TRBV11-2 and TRBJ1-4, is as follows: EAGVAQSPRYKIIEKRQSVAFWCNPISGHATLYWYQQILGQGPKLLIQFQNNGVVDDSQLPKDRFSAERLKGVDSTLKIQPAKLEDSAVYLCASSSVGAGTGNEKLFFGSGTQLSVL.

This chain joins TRBV28 and TRBJ2-7; 9 bases agree with TRBD1. The CDR3 consists of 14 residues. Germline V gives CDR1 MDHEN, CDR2 SYDVKM. The V and J ends lost 6 bases and 7 bases, in that order; junction bases with no gene match: 10. CDR3 amino acids: CASRPGTGNWEQYV. The CDR3 coding sequence is TGTGCCAGCAGGCCCGGGACAGGGAATTGGGAGCAGTACGTC.